The clone carrying this T cell receptor (beta chain) occurred a few times. What it binds is not known. There are 14 residues in the CDR3. Germline V CDR1 and CDR2: SGHAT, FQDESV (reference sequence). Between the trimmed V and J ends, which lost 5 bases and 1 base, there was a span of 11 bases. Each CDR3 protein is one row after TCRdb ran MiXCR on the reads. This sample has more than 85,000 distinct CDR3 sequences, with about 25% found just once. These data originate in a study of T cell repertoires in cytomegalovirus infection. In the study overall: Public TCR beta signatures indicated both CMV infection and matching HLA type. Regarding the study as a whole: The ex vivo response was dominated by HLA-C-restricted CMV-specific TCR beta clonotypes. People with CMV and the relevant HLA were identified by cumulative public TCR beta family frequency.

The rearrangement links TRBV11-1 to TRBJ1-1; possible D gene TRBD1, 6 bases. What was sequenced was CD8+ T cells from PBMCs. This sequence originates from a human donor in good health (CMV status not recorded). Some clones in this sample may be carry-over from other donors' samples. CDR3 sequence: CASSRQAKNTEAFF. The CDR3 region has the DNA TGTGCCAGCAGCCGACAGGCTAAGAACACTGAAGCTTTCTTT.